The clone carrying this TCR beta chain was recorded at least ten times. As yet, its antigen is unknown. This entry belongs to a study of T cells in Graves' hyperthyroidism and ophthalmopathy. Amplification of TCR beta CDR3 regions was performed using RNA transcripts as template. First-round RT-PCR of the TCR CDR3 relied on the HTBI primer set. TCRdb re-derived calls from the multiplex PCR reads in MiXCR, one entry per CDR3 protein. The sample consists of roughly 840,000 distinct CDR3 sequences, around 38% of them appearing once. Graves' hyperthyroidism showing no ophthalmopathy progression within 18 months was considered stable. The study's findings and limits: Most clonotypes expanded in the thyroid (above 0.001) were also present in blood. Onset of ophthalmopathy came a median roughly 6 months after the model predicted it.

The CDR3 spans 15 residues. The germline gives CDR1 KGHDR, CDR2 SFDVKD. The V end lost 3 bases, the J end lost 7 bases, and 14 bases lay between the germline ends. The clonotype was recovered from a young man with Graves' hyperthyroidism. V usage is TRBV24-1 and J usage is TRBJ2-2; D is possibly TRBD1 or TRBD2 (5 bases each). Source material: blood. CDR3 DNA sequence: TGTGCCACCAGTGATCCCCGAGGGGTATACGGGGAGCTGTTTTTT. Protein sequence: CATSDPRGVYGELFF.